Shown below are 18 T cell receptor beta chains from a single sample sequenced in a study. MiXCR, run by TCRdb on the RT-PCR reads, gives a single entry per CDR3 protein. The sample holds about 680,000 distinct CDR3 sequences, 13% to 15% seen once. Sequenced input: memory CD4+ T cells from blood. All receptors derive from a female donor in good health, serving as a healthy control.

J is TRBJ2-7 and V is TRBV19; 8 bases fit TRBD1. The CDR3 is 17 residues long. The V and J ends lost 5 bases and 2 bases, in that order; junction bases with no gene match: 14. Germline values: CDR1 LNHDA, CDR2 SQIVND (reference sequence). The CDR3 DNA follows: TGTGCCAGTAGTGCCCGATTCACAGGGGGTAGCGCCTACGAGCAGTACTTC. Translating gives CASSARFTGGSAYEQYF.

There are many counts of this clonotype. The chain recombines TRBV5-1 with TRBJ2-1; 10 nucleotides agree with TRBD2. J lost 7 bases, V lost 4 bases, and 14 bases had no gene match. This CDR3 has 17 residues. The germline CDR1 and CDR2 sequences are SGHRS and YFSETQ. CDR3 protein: CASSPTGAGGPRNEQFF. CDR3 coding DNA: TGCGCCAGCAGCCCTACGGGAGCGGGAGGGCCTAGGAATGAGCAGTTCTTC.

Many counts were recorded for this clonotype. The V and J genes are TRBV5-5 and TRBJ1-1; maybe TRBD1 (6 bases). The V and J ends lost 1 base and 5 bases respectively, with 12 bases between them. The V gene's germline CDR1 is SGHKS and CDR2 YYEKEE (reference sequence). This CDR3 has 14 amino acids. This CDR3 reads CASSLRGRITEAFF. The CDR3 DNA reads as TGTGCCAGCAGCTTGCGGGGGCGGATTACTGAAGCTTTCTTT.

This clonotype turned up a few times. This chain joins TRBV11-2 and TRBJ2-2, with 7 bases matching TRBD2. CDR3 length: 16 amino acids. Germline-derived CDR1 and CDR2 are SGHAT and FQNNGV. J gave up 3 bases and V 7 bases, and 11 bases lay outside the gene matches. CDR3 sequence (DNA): TGTGCCAGCACCCCTTGGGGGGGATTCGACACCGGGGAGCTGTTTTTT. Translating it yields CASTPWGGFDTGELFF.

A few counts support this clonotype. This CDR3 is CASSLYGENTEAFF. CDR3 in DNA: TGTGCCAGCAGTTTATACGGGGAGAACACTGAAGCTTTCTTT. V usage is TRBV27 and J usage is TRBJ1-1; D is uncertain. With 1 base removed from V and 1 base from J, the gap between germline ends came to 7 bases. This CDR3 contains 14 residues. Germline-derived CDR1 and CDR2 are MNHEY and SMNVEV (reference sequence).

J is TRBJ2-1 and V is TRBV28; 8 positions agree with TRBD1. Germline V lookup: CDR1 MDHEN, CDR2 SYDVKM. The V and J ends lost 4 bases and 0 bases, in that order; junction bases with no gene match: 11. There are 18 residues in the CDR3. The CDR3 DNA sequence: TGTGCCAGCAGTTCCTTTTTGCGCGGGACAGGCTCCTACAATGAGCAGTTCTTC. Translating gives CASSSFLRGTGSYNEQFF.

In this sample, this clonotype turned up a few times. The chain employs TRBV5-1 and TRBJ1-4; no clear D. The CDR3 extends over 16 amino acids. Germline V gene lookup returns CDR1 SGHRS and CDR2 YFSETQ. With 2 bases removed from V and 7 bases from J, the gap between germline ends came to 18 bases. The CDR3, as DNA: TGCGCCAGCAGCTTTGGTACTTCTGACGGTGGTGAAAAACTGTTTTTT. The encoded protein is CASSFGTSDGGEKLFF.

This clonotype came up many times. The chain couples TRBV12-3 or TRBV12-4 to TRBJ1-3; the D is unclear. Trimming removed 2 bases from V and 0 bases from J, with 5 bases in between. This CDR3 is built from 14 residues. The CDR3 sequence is CASSLRPSGNTIYF. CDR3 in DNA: TGTGCCAGCAGTTTACGGCCCTCTGGAAACACCATATATTTT.

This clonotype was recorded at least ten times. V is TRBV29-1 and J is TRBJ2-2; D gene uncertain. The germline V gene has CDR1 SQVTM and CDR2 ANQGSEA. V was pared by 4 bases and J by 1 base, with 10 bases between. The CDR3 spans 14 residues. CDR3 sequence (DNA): TGCAGCGTTGTACAACAGCTGAACACCGGGGAGCTGTTTTTT. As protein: CSVVQQLNTGELFF.

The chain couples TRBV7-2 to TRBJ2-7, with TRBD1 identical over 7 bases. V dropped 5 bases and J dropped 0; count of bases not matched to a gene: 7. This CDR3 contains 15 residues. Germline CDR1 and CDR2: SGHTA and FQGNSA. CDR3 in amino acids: CASSARQGSSYEQYF. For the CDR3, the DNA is TGTGCCAGCAGCGCGCGACAGGGAAGCTCCTACGAGCAGTACTTC.

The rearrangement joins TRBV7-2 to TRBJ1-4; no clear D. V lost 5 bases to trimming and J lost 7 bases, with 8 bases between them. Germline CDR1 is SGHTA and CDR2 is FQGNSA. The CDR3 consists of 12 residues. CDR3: CASSDETEKLFF. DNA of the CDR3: TGTGCCAGCAGCGATGAGACTGAAAAACTGTTTTTT.

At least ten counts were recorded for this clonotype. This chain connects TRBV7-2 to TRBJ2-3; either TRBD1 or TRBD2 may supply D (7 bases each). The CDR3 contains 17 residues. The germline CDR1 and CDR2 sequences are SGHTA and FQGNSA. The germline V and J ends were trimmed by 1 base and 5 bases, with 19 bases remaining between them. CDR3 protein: CASSLDLPPGGEDTQYF. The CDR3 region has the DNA TGTGCCAGCAGCTTAGATTTGCCCCCAGGGGGGGAAGATACGCAGTATTTT.

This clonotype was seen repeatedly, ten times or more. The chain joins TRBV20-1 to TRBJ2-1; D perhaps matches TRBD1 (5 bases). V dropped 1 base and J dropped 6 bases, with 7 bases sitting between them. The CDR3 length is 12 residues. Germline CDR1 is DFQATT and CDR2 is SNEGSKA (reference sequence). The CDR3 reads CSARVGANEQFF. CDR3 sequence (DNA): TGCAGTGCTAGAGTTGGGGCCAATGAGCAGTTCTTC.

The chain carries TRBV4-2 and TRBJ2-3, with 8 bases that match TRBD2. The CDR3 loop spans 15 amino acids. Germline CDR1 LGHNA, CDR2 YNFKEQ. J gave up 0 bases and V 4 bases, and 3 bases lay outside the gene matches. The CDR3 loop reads CASSRSSGSTDTQYF. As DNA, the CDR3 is TGTGCCAGCAGCCGTTCTAGCGGGAGCACAGATACGCAGTATTTT.

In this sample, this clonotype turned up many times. This CDR3 is CASTQPGLNQPQHF. The DNA for the CDR3 is TGTGCCAGCACTCAACCAGGGCTCAATCAGCCCCAGCATTTT. This chain joins TRBV6-2 or TRBV6-3 and TRBJ1-5; D might be TRBD1 (5 bases). The CDR3 sequence is 14 residues long. V lost 7 bases, J lost 3 bases, and 13 bases lay in between. Germline CDR1 MNHEY, CDR2 SVGEGT.

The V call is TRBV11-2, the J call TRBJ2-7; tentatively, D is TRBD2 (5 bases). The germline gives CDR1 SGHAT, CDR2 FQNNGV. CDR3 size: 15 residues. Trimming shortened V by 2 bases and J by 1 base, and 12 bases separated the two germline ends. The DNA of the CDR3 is TGTGCCAGCAGCTTACCCCGTGGGGAGTCCTACGAGCAGTACTTC. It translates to CASSLPRGESYEQYF.

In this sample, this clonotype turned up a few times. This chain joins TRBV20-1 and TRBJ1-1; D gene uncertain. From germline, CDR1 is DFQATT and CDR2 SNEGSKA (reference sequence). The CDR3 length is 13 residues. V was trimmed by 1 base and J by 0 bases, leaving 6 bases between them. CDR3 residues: CSARASVNTEAFF. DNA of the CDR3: TGCAGTGCTAGAGCCAGCGTGAACACTGAAGCTTTCTTT.

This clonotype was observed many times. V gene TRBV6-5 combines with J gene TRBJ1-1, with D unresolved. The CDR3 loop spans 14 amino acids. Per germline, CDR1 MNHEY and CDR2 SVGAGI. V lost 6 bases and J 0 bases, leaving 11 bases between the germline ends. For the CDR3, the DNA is TGTGCCAGCAGCCCCCGGAGGCTGAACACTGAAGCTTTCTTT. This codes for CASSPRRLNTEAFF.